This TCR beta chain was found in a study of T-cell memory formation after mild COVID-19. This clonotype was seen a few times. As yet, its antigen is unknown. MiXCR was run by TCRdb on the 5' RACE reads, yielding one entry per CDR3 protein. The profile covers over 400,000 distinct CDR3 sequences, with less than 25% appearing a single time and over 10% taken by the ten largest. Whole-study results and caveats: Mainly in CM and EM were contracting CD4+ clones; CD8+ were in EMRA. Clonal second-wave expansions that peaked on day 37 had unconfirmed SARS-CoV-2 specificity.

This CDR3 is 15 amino acids long. Germline-derived CDR1 and CDR2 are SNHLY and FYNNEI. Trimming stripped 6 bases from V and 0 bases from J, with 15 bases between. The receptor was derived from an adult woman who had mild COVID-19 (a few samples of this study predate the infection). Cell type and time point are not known. This chain uses TRBV2 with TRBJ2-7, with D unresolved. Sequencing was carried out using PBMCs or a T cell subset sorted from them (not recorded which). Here the CDR3 reads CASRHTATGSYEQYF. The CDR3 nucleotides read TGTGCCAGCAGACACACTGCTACCGGCTCCTACGAGCAGTACTTC.